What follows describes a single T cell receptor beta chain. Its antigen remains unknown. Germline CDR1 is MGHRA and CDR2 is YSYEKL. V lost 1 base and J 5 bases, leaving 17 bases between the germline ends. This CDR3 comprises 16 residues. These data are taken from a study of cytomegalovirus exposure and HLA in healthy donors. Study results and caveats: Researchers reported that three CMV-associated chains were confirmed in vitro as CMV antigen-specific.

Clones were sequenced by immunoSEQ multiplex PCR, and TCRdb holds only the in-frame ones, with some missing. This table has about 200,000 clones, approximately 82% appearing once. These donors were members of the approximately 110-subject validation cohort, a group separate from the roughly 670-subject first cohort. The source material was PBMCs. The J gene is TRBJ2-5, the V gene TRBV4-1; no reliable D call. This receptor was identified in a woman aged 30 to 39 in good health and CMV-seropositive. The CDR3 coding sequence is TGCGCCAGCAGCCAAGCTAACCTCGGTTCCAAGGAGACCCAGTACTTC. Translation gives CASSQANLGSKETQYF.